These 12 T cell receptor beta chains were all obtained from the same sample, sequenced in a study of blood T cell repertoires in COVID-19. Clones were read by immunoSEQ multiplex PCR, and TCRdb kept only the in-frame ones, dropping some. This sample has roughly 350,000 clones, with more than 75% found just once. Sequences were obtained from peripheral blood. These receptors were obtained from a woman aged 50 to 60 with COVID-19, enrolled during active disease.

This clone has a handful of counts. This rearrangement joins TRBV5-4 to TRBJ2-7, with 10 bases fitting TRBD1. J lost 7 bases, V lost 2 bases, and 9 bases had no gene match. The V gene's germline CDR1 is SGHNT and CDR2 YYREEE (reference sequence). The CDR3 loop spans 15 amino acids. The CDR3 DNA follows: TGTGCCAGCAGCTTTCCCGGGACAGGGGTGGGTGAGCAGTACTTC. Encoded protein: CASSFPGTGVGEQYF.

This rearrangement joins TRBV30 to TRBJ1-1, with TRBD1 matching 9 bases. In germline, CDR1 is GTSNPN, CDR2 SVGIG (reference sequence). J was trimmed by 8 bases and V by 4 bases; bases with no gene match: 2. The CDR3 consists of 11 residues. As DNA, the CDR3 is TGTGCCTGGAACGACAGGGGGGAAGCTTTCTTT. Translating gives CAWNDRGEAFF.

This chain links TRBV4-2 with TRBJ1-2, with 9 bases aligning to TRBD1. The CDR3 is made up of 15 amino acids. J lost 8 bases, V lost 4 bases, and 11 bases had no gene match. Germline-derived CDR1 and CDR2 are LGHNA and YNFKEQ. CDR3 DNA: TGTGCCAGCAGCCCAGAAAACAGGGGGCCGGAAGGCTACACCTTC. Protein: CASSPENRGPEGYTF.

The chain couples TRBV29-1 to TRBJ2-5; possible D gene TRBD2, 6 bases. Germline V gene sequence: CDR1 SQVTM, CDR2 ANQGSEA. Trimming took 5 bases from V and 3 from J, leaving 25 bases between them. The CDR3 has 17 amino acids. The CDR3: CSVPQEILGLRKETQYF. Here the CDR3 DNA reads TGCAGCGTTCCTCAAGAAATATTGGGACTGAGAAAAGAGACCCAGTACTTC.

A single count supports this clone. The chain carries TRBV7-2 and TRBJ1-5, with D tentatively TRBD1 (5 bases). The CDR3 totals 13 residues. Per the germline V gene, CDR1 is SGHTA and CDR2 is FQGNSA. The V end lost 5 bases, the J end lost 3 bases, and 8 bases lay between the germline ends. The CDR3 DNA reads as TGTGCCAGCAGCCGACAGTTCAATCAGCCCCAGCATTTT. Amino acids: CASSRQFNQPQHF.

The chain has TRBV19 and TRBJ2-5; D is unclear. The CDR3 runs 19 residues. Trimming removed 5 bases from V and 2 bases from J, with 27 bases in between. Germline V gene data show CDR1 as LNHDA and CDR2 as SQIVND (reference sequence). CDR3 coding DNA: TGTGCCAGTAGTGACACAGTTTACCAGTCCTTTGCCAAACAAGAGACCCAGTACTTC. Translation gives CASSDTVYQSFAKQETQYF.

Regarding this clone: The sample has other DNA sequences that encode this CDR3 too. The V gene is TRBV20-1, the J gene TRBJ2-7; a possible D gene is TRBD1 (6 bases). CDR1 DFQATT and CDR2 SNEGSKA come from the germline V gene (reference sequence). With 6 bases removed from V and 9 bases from J, the gap between germline ends came to 15 bases. The CDR3 runs to 11 residues. The CDR3 loop reads CSAVQGKGQYF. The CDR3 DNA is TGCAGTGCCGTACAGGGAAAGGGGCAGTACTTC.

This clone was detected a few times. The V gene is TRBV11-2, the J gene TRBJ1-6, with D possibly being TRBD1 (6 bases). V was pared by 5 bases and J by 6 bases, with 11 bases between. Germline CDR1 SGHAT, CDR2 FQNNGV. This CDR3 region has 14 residues. The CDR3 here is CASSPWTVNSPLHF. The CDR3 coding sequence is TGTGCCAGCAGCCCCTGGACAGTTAATTCACCCCTCCACTTT.

The rearrangement links TRBV6-4 to TRBJ2-2; 9 bases align to TRBD1. Looked up from germline, CDR1 is MRHNA and CDR2 is SNTAGT. Unmatched junction bases numbered 7, after V lost 4 bases and J lost 1 base. This CDR3 contains 17 residues. The CDR3, as DNA: TGTGCCAGCAGTGTATCCCCGGGACAGGGGAACACCGGGGAGCTGTTTTTT. It yields the protein CASSVSPGQGNTGELFF.

This sequence joins TRBV18 and TRBJ2-5; 12 nucleotides align to TRBD2. Germline CDR1 KGHSH, CDR2 LQKENI. V lost 0 bases and J lost 5; bases outside the gene matches: 4. This CDR3 region has 16 residues. The CDR3 bases are TGTGCCAGCTCACCACCCCTAGCGGGAGGGCCTGAGACCCAGTACTTC. This gives the protein CASSPPLAGGPETQYF.

V and J are TRBV19 and TRBJ1-1; D unresolved. With 3 bases removed from V and 5 bases from J, the gap between germline ends came to 10 bases. Germline V gene data show CDR1 as LNHDA and CDR2 as SQIVND (reference sequence). The CDR3 sequence is 13 residues long. CDR3 sequence: CASSMEGVTEAFF. The CDR3, as DNA: TGTGCCAGTAGTATGGAGGGAGTGACTGAAGCTTTCTTT. Full variable domain (remainder filled in from reference TRBV19 and TRBJ1-1): DGGITQSPKYLFRKEGQNVTLSCEQNLNHDAMYWYRQDPGQGLRLIYYSQIVNDFQKGDIAEGYSVSREKKESFPLTVTSAQKNPTAFYLCASSMEGVTEAFFGQGTRLTVV.

The chain has TRBV27 and TRBJ1-3; tentative D call: TRBD1 (6 bases). The CDR3 has 17 residues. Germline lookup yields CDR1 MNHEY and CDR2 SMNVEV (reference sequence). The ends were cut back, 8 bases at V and 2 bases at J, with 22 bases in the middle. The CDR3 DNA reads TGTGCCAGCCCAAGACCCGATCCAGGGGTAACTGGAAACACCATATATTTT. Protein sequence: CASPRPDPGVTGNTIYF.